A single sample gave rise to the 32 T cell receptor beta chains below, sequenced in a study of response to subunit inactivated influenza vaccine. Each CDR3 protein is one row after TCRdb ran MiXCR on the RT-PCR reads. The repertoire holds approximately 530,000 distinct CDR3 sequences, with about an eighth as singletons. The sequencing used PBMCs from blood, collected around seven weeks after vaccination. These receptors originate from a man aged 45-60 years who received an inactivated influenza vaccine.

This clonotype was observed a few times. The V gene is TRBV4-1, the J gene TRBJ1-2; unclear D gene. The CDR3 loop spans 14 amino acids. Trimming left V 3 bases short and J 3 bases short, with 11 bases between. Germline V CDR1 and CDR2: MGHRA, YSYEKL. CDR3 residues: CASSQGPTHYGYTF. In DNA form, the CDR3 reads TGCGCCAGCAGCCAGGGCCCTACCCACTATGGCTACACCTTC.

The CDR3, as DNA: TGTGCCAGCAGTACGGACAACCCGCCCTACGAGCAGTACTTC. This sequence encodes CASSTDNPPYEQYF. The chain combines TRBV12-3 or TRBV12-4 with TRBJ2-7; D might be TRBD1 (5 bases). V was clipped by 5 bases and J by 2 bases, with 13 bases between them. This CDR3 comprises 14 residues.

Notes on this clonotype: One end of the junction fails to match germline, which may point to a read error. The rearrangement uses TRBV7-9 and TRBJ1-4; D gene uncertain. This CDR3 has 15 amino acids. Germline lookup yields CDR1 SEHNR and CDR2 FQNEAQ (reference sequence). The DNA for the CDR3 is TGTGCCAGCAGCTTAACACTGCTAAAAGGTGAAAAACTGCTTTTT. It yields the protein CASSLTLLKGEKLLF.

This clonotype showed up just a few times. The rearrangement links TRBV20-1 to TRBJ2-6; no clear D. The CDR3 extends over 14 amino acids. Between the trimmed V and J ends, which lost 1 base and 5 bases, there was a span of 9 bases. CDR1 and CDR2 from the germline V gene are DFQATT and SNEGSKA (reference sequence). Written as DNA, the CDR3 is TGCAGTGCTAGAGTAGGCCAGAGGGCCAACGTCCTGACTTTC. Residues: CSARVGQRANVLTF.

This clonotype has more than one count but fewer than ten. The chain is built from TRBV5-1 and TRBJ2-3, with D possibly being TRBD1 (5 bases). CDR1 and CDR2 from the germline V gene are SGHRS and YFSETQ. Trimming removed 5 bases from V and 1 base from J, with 14 bases in between. This CDR3 is 15 amino acids long. The CDR3 DNA sequence: TGCGCCAGCAGGGAAGGGGTTGGCGGCACAGATACGCAGTATTTT. Translation gives CASREGVGGTDTQYF.

The chain carries TRBV4-3 and TRBJ1-4; 9 positions match TRBD1. The germline gives CDR1 LGHNA, CDR2 YSLEER. The CDR3 extends over 15 amino acids. V gave up 1 base and J gave up 8 bases; unmatched junction bases: 5. The DNA for the CDR3 is TGCGCCAGCAGCCAAGGTCGGACAGGGGAAGAAAAACTGTTTTTT. Protein sequence: CASSQGRTGEEKLFF.

This clonotype was detected only a few times. The rearrangement uses TRBV7-6 and TRBJ1-1, with a weak D call TRBD1 (6 bases). Germline V gene lookup returns CDR1 SGHVS and CDR2 FNYEAQ. The V gene lost 5 bases and the J gene lost 5 bases, with 18 bases spanning the gap. The CDR3 is 15 amino acids. The CDR3 nucleotides are TGTGCCAGCAGCCCACCCCCACAGGGTGGAACTGAAGCTTTCTTT. Its translation is CASSPPPQGGTEAFF.

A few counts support this clonotype. V usage is TRBV4-2 and J usage is TRBJ2-2; possibly TRBD1 for D (5 bases). V was clipped by 4 bases and J by 5 bases, with 11 bases between them. The CDR3 consists of 14 residues. Germline V lookup: CDR1 LGHNA, CDR2 YNFKEQ. The CDR3 spells CASSPGYQTGELFF. CDR3 coding DNA: TGTGCCAGCAGCCCAGGGTACCAAACCGGGGAGCTGTTTTTT.

In its sample, this clonotype was seen many times. The gene calls are TRBV12-3 or TRBV12-4 and TRBJ2-1; 12 bases match TRBD2. The CDR3 is made up of 17 amino acids. J gave up 7 bases and V 3 bases, and 10 bases lay outside the gene matches. Here the CDR3 reads CASSFFRTSGMGNEQFF. Here the CDR3 DNA reads TGTGCCAGCAGTTTTTTCCGGACTAGCGGGATGGGGAATGAGCAGTTCTTC.

This clonotype has only a few counts. V gene TRBV4-2 combines with J gene TRBJ2-3; tentatively, D is TRBD2 (6 bases). Trimming took 3 bases from V and 1 from J, leaving 11 bases between them. The CDR3 has 15 amino acids. Germline CDR1 and CDR2: LGHNA and YNFKEQ. In nucleotides, the CDR3 is TGTGCCAGCAGCCACGGGACTTCGCGCACAGATACGCAGTATTTT. Its protein is CASSHGTSRTDTQYF.

This chain links TRBV3-1 with TRBJ2-1, with D possibly matching TRBD1 (6 bases). CDR3 size: 13 residues. The V end was cut by 4 bases, the J end by 6 bases, with 10 bases between. In germline, CDR1 is LGHDT, CDR2 YNNKEL (reference sequence). CDR3 sequence (DNA): TGTGCCAGCAGCCCCCGGGACATCAATGAGCAGTTCTTC. It encodes CASSPRDINEQFF.

This clonotype was counted a few times. The junction departs from the called germline gene at one end, perhaps through a read error. The V gene is TRBV20-1, the J gene TRBJ2-4; D is possibly TRBD2 (5 bases). The germline CDR1 and CDR2 sequences are DFQATT and SNEGSKA (reference sequence). The CDR3 is made up of 17 amino acids. CDR3 loop: CCARARDPGVTKNIQYF. CDR3 DNA sequence: TGCTGTGCTAGAGCGAGGGATCCTGGGGTGACCAAAAACATTCAGTACTTC.

This clonotype was seen more than once but under ten times. The V call is TRBV6-1, the J call TRBJ2-3; D possibly corresponds to TRBD1 (5 bases). The CDR3 runs to 12 residues. With 8 bases removed from V and 2 bases from J, the gap between germline ends came to 8 bases. Germline V CDR1 and CDR2: MNHNS, SASEGT. The CDR3 spells CASGANTDTQYF. The DNA of the CDR3 is TGTGCCAGCGGGGCTAACACAGATACGCAGTATTTT.

This sequence joins TRBV12-3 or TRBV12-4 and TRBJ2-5; possibly TRBD1 or TRBD2 for D (5 bases each). This CDR3 contains 13 residues. Trimming removed 0 bases from V and 9 bases from J, with 11 bases in between. CDR3 sequence (DNA): TGTGCCAGCAGTTTAGCCGTCCTGGGGGCCCAGTACTTC. It specifies CASSLAVLGAQYF.

The chain joins TRBV9 to TRBJ1-1, with 11 bases aligning to TRBD1. V gave up 3 bases and J gave up 2 bases; unmatched junction bases: 9. The CDR3 sequence is 17 residues long. Germline CDR1 is SGDLS and CDR2 is YYNGEE. Written as DNA, the CDR3 is TGTGCCAGCAGCGATCCGGGACAGGGGGGTAGAAACACTGAAGCTTTCTTT. Protein product: CASSDPGQGGRNTEAFF.

This clonotype was detected a few times. The J gene is TRBJ2-7, the V gene TRBV7-9, with TRBD1 identical over 8 bases. The CDR3 is 13 residues long. Germline CDR1 is SEHNR and CDR2 is FQNEAQ (reference sequence). V lost 7 bases and J lost 5; bases outside the gene matches: 7. CDR3: CASTTGGFDEQYF. In nucleotides, the CDR3 is TGTGCCAGCACAACAGGGGGGTTCGACGAGCAGTACTTC.

This clonotype appeared once. The chain uses TRBV2 and TRBJ1-2; D gene ambiguous. Germline V gene data show CDR1 as SNHLY and CDR2 as FYNNEI. V was shortened by 4 bases and J by 8 bases, with 14 bases between the two germline ends. This CDR3 comprises 13 residues. CDR3 nucleotide sequence: TGTGCCAGCAGTGTGCGGGGTGAGGGAGGCTACACCTTC. It is translated as CASSVRGEGGYTF.

This clonotype was seen repeatedly, ten times or more. The chain couples TRBV12-3 or TRBV12-4 to TRBJ2-2; 9 positions match TRBD2. This CDR3 region has 16 residues. After removal of 8 bases from V and 7 bases from J, the junction contained 14 bases not matched to a gene. The CDR3 DNA follows: TGTGCCAGCCCAGGGTCTAGCGGGATTGGTATCGGGGAGCTGTTTTTT. It codes for CASPGSSGIGIGELFF.

V usage is TRBV20-1 and J usage is TRBJ2-1; 12 bases line up with TRBD2. The CDR3 runs 15 residues. Germline V gene lookup returns CDR1 DFQATT and CDR2 SNEGSKA (reference sequence). With V trimmed by 5 bases and J by 6 bases, 8 bases remained unmatched. The CDR3 sequence is CSALRASGGANEQFF. CDR3 DNA: TGCAGTGCTCTTAGAGCTAGCGGGGGGGCCAATGAGCAGTTCTTC.

In this sample, this clonotype turned up a few times. V and J are TRBV6-2 or TRBV6-3 and TRBJ2-2; 7 nucleotides line up with TRBD2. After removal of 4 bases from V and 4 bases from J, the junction contained 12 bases not matched to a gene. Germline V gene data show CDR1 as MNHEY and CDR2 as SVGEGT. The CDR3 loop spans 17 amino acids. CDR3 in amino acids: CASSSETGGPATGELFF. CDR3 bases: TGTGCCAGCAGTTCGGAAACGGGAGGCCCAGCCACCGGGGAGCTGTTTTTT.

This clonotype was found a few times. V and J are TRBV27 and TRBJ2-1; D ambiguous. CDR1 is MNHEY and CDR2 is SMNVEV in the germline V gene (reference sequence). CDR3 length equals 17 residues. V lost 1 base and J 1 base, leaving 14 bases between the germline ends. The chain's CDR3 is CASSLWQAWGSYNEQFF. In DNA form, the CDR3 reads TGTGCCAGCAGTTTATGGCAGGCTTGGGGTTCCTACAATGAGCAGTTCTTC.

Ten or more counts support this clonotype. The chain links TRBV7-8 to TRBJ1-5, with D possibly matching TRBD1 (5 bases). Trimming stripped 3 bases from V and 7 bases from J, with 10 bases between. The CDR3 extends over 13 amino acids. Germline assignment: CDR1 SGHVS and CDR2 FQNEAQ. The CDR3 region has the DNA TGTGCCAGCAGCTTCCCCGGGGGACAGCCCCAGCATTTT. Protein product: CASSFPGGQPQHF.

This clonotype has only a few counts. The chain links TRBV5-1 to TRBJ1-3, with no clear D. The CDR3 consists of 13 residues. CDR1 is SGHRS, CDR2 YFSETQ, per germline. Trimming stripped 5 bases from V and 0 bases from J, with 6 bases between. CDR3 protein: CASRWSSGNTIYF. In nucleotides, the CDR3 is TGCGCCAGCAGGTGGTCCTCTGGAAACACCATATATTTT.

This chain uses TRBV12-3 or TRBV12-4 with TRBJ2-1, with 8 bases that match TRBD2. The CDR3 sequence is 17 residues long. Trimming removed 5 bases from V and 1 base from J; junction bases left unmatched: 10. As DNA, the CDR3 is TGTGCCAGCAGTACACGACTAGCGATGAGTTCCTACAATGAGCAGTTCTTC. This codes for CASSTRLAMSSYNEQFF.

This clonotype was observed a handful of times. The rearrangement joins TRBV25-1 to TRBJ2-5; 10 bases fit TRBD1. In germline, CDR1 is MGHDK, CDR2 SYGVNS. The CDR3 length is 12 residues. The J segment lost 5 bases and the V segment lost 8 bases, leaving 2 bases of the junction unmatched. The CDR3 loop is CASGTGEETQYF. CDR3 DNA sequence: TGTGCCAGCGGGACAGGGGAGGAGACCCAGTACTTC.

V is TRBV12-3 or TRBV12-4 and J is TRBJ2-1; TRBD2 matches 8 bases. Germline trimming cut 5 bases from V and 6 bases from J; bases unmatched to any gene: 12. This CDR3 is 16 amino acids long. DNA of the CDR3: TGTGCCAGCAGTCTATGGCGGGGGGCAGCCTCCAATGAGCAGTTCTTC. Encoded protein: CASSLWRGAASNEQFF.

Only a few counts were recorded for this clonotype. The rearrangement uses TRBV5-5 and TRBJ1-1, with unresolved D. Trimming removed 4 bases at V and 4 bases at J, with 17 bases between. This CDR3 is built from 15 residues. The germline CDR1 and CDR2 sequences are SGHKS and YYEKEE (reference sequence). CDR3 region: CASSPGPGPSTEAFF. As DNA, the CDR3 is TGTGCCAGCAGCCCGGGCCCCGGGCCCAGCACTGAAGCTTTCTTT.

This clonotype appeared a few times. V gene TRBV20-1 combines with J gene TRBJ1-5, with a weak D call TRBD1 (5 bases). V lost 0 bases to trimming and J lost 1 base, with 13 bases between them. The CDR3 is 16 amino acids. Germline V CDR1 and CDR2: DFQATT, SNEGSKA (reference sequence). CDR3 protein: CSARDRGRMSNQPQHF. DNA of the CDR3: TGCAGTGCTAGAGATCGGGGCAGGATGAGCAATCAGCCCCAGCATTTT.

The chain joins TRBV7-9 to TRBJ2-1; 8 nucleotides match TRBD2. With V trimmed by 7 bases and J by 8 bases, 10 bases remained unmatched. In germline, CDR1 is SEHNR, CDR2 FQNEAQ (reference sequence). The length of the CDR3 is 14 residues. The CDR3 spells CASTILAGGDEQFF. CDR3 sequence (DNA): TGTGCCAGCACCATACTTGCGGGGGGCGATGAGCAGTTCTTC.

This clonotype was seen a few times. This rearrangement joins TRBV4-2 to TRBJ2-3; D not resolved. V was pared by 0 bases and J by 2 bases, with 12 bases between. This CDR3 spans 16 amino acids. Germline CDR1 reads LGHNA; CDR2 reads YNFKEQ. This CDR3 reads CASSQDEDHHTDTQYF. The CDR3 coding sequence is TGTGCCAGCAGCCAAGACGAGGACCACCACACAGATACGCAGTATTTT.

This clonotype was seen repeatedly, ten times or more. The chain joins TRBV7-2 to TRBJ2-5; weak D call: TRBD2 (6 bases). CDR3 size: 15 residues. From germline, CDR1 is SGHTA and CDR2 FQGNSA. Trimming removed 4 bases at V and 2 bases at J, with 14 bases between. CDR3 sequence reads: CASSSLSGYQETQYF. The CDR3 bases are TGTGCCAGCAGCTCGTTAAGCGGGTATCAAGAGACCCAGTACTTC.

This chain connects TRBV2 to TRBJ2-5; no reliable D call. This CDR3 comprises 12 residues. In germline, CDR1 is SNHLY, CDR2 FYNNEI. The ends were cut back, 3 bases at V and 9 bases at J, with 11 bases in the middle. The chain's CDR3 is CASSEGAAAQYF. The CDR3 nucleotides read TGTGCCAGCAGTGAGGGTGCGGCGGCCCAGTACTTC.